The sample holds a few counts of the clone carrying this T cell receptor (beta chain). The sample originates from a study of OX40 agonist ivuxolimab in advanced cancers. The CDR3 runs 15 residues. V lost 0 bases to trimming and J lost 6 bases, with 13 bases between them. Germline V CDR1 and CDR2: SGHRS, YFSETQ. Method: immunoSEQ multiplex PCR; TCRdb's copy keeps in-frame clones and lacks some. The sample comprises roughly 70,000 clones, around 85% of which are singletons, and approximately 3.7% rests with the top ten. The chain is built from TRBV5-1 and TRBJ2-1, with no clear D. The clonotype comes from an adult with an advanced solid tumor such as melanoma, head and neck, liver or kidney cancer. This material consisted of CD4+ or CD8+ T cells sorted from blood, taken in a trial of the OX40 agonist ivuxolimab. For the CDR3, the DNA is TGCGCCAGCAGCTTGGAAGTGGAACGCGGCAATGAGCAGTTCTTC. As protein: CASSLEVERGNEQFF.